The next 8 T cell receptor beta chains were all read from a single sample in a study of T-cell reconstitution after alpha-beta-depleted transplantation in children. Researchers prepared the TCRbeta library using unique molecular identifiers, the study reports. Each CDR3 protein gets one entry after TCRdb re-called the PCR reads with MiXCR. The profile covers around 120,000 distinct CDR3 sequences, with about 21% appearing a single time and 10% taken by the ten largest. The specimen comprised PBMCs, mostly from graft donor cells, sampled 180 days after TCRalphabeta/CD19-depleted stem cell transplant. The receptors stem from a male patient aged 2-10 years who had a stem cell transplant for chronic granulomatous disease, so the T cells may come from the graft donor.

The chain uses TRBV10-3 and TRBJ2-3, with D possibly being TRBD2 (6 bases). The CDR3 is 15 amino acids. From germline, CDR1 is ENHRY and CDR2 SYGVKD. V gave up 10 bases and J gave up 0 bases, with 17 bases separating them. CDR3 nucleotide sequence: TGTGCCACCTCGGGAGTAGAGTCTAGCACAGATACGCAGTATTTT. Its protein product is CATSGVESSTDTQYF.

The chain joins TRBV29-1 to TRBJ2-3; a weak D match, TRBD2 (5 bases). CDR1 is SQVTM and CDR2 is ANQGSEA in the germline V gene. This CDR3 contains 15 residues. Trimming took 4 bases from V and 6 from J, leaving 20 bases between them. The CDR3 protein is CSVVRSRRIGDTQYF. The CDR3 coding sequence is TGCAGCGTTGTTAGGTCGAGGAGGATTGGTGATACGCAGTATTTT.

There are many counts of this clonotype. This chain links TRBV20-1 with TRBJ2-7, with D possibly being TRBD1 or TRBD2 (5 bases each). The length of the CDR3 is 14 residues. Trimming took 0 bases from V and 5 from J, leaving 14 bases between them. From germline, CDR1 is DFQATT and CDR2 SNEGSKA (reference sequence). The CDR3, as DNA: TGCAGTGCTAGAGATCCGCCGGGGCTGGACGAGCAGTACTTC. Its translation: CSARDPPGLDEQYF.

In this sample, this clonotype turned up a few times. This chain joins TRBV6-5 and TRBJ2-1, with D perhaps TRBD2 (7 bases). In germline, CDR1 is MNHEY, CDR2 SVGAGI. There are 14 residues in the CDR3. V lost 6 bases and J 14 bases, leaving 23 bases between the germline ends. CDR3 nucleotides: TGTGCCAGCAGCTCCGGGGAGGGGGGGGGCATCAAGTTCTTC. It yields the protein CASSSGEGGGIKFF.

This CDR3 reads CASSLRGREMNTEAFF. The DNA for the CDR3 is TGCGCCAGCAGCTTGAGGGGGCGTGAAATGAACACTGAAGCTTTCTTT. The genes are TRBV5-1 and TRBJ1-1, with TRBD1 matching over 7 bases. CDR3 length: 16 residues. V lost 1 base and J lost 0; bases outside the gene matches: 6. The V gene's germline CDR1 is SGHRS and CDR2 YFSETQ.

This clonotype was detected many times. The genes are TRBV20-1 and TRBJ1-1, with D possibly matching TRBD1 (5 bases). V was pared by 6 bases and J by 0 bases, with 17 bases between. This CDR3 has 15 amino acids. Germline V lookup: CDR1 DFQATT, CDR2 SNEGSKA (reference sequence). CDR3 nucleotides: TGCAGTGCCATACCGGGAAGACAGTTGAACACTGAAGCTTTCTTT. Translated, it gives CSAIPGRQLNTEAFF.

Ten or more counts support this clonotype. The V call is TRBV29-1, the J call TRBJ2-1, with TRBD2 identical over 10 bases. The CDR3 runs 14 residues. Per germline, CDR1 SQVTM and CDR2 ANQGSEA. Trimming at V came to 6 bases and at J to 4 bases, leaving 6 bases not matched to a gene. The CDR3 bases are TGCAGCGTGCGAACACTAGCGGGATACAATGAGCAGTTCTTC. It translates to CSVRTLAGYNEQFF.

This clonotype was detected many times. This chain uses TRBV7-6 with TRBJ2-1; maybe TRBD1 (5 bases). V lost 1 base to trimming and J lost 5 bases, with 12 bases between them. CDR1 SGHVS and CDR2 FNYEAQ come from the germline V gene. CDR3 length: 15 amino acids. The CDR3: CASSLGNPGNNEQFF. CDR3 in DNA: TGTGCCAGCAGCTTAGGCAATCCAGGGAACAATGAGCAGTTCTTC.